The sequence of this T cell receptor beta chain was determined in a study of T-cell memory formation after mild COVID-19. Each CDR3 protein gets one entry after TCRdb re-called the 5' RACE reads with MiXCR. The table shows around 340,000 distinct CDR3 sequences, with roughly 15% occurring only once. A remark on this clonotype: Relative to the germline gene, one junction end is altered; a read error may explain this.

The CDR3 runs to 14 residues. Germline V gives CDR1 SSHAT, CDR2 FNYEAQ (reference sequence). The source material was PBMCs or a T cell subset sorted from them (not recorded which). This sequence joins TRBV7-7 and TRBJ2-2, with 9 nucleotides matching TRBD1. The sequence was obtained from a man between 18 and 29 years old who had mild COVID-19 (a few samples of this study predate the infection). Cell type and time point are not known. CDR3: CASSSGQGVGELFF. DNA of the CDR3: TGTGCTAGCAGCTCGGGACAGGGTGTCGGGGAGCTGTTTTTT.